This is a list of T cell receptor beta chains from one sample in a study of vaccination and CD4 T cells after COVID-19. TCRdb reprocessed the PCR reads with MiXCR, giving one entry per CDR3 protein. The sample carries about 12,000 distinct CDR3 sequences, 35% to 55% recorded once. These receptors are not linked to any known antigen. Sequencing input: cultured CD4+ T cells from blood. The receptors derive from a human donor with COVID-19. Both conserved end residues are part of each CDR3. The D gene is left open where the match is weak. Clone size appears in some rows only: once, few, many, or a class for an expanded clone.

cdr3_aa cdr3_nt v_call d_call clone_size j_call
CASSFITEAFF TGTGCCAGCAGCTTTATCACTGAAGCTTTCTTT TRBV7-9 - - TRBJ1-1
CASSARQGKAFF TGTGCCAGCAGTGCACGACAGGGGAAGGCTTTTTTT TRBV28 TRBD1 - TRBJ1-4
CASSGQPGGVFF TGTGCCAGCAGTGGACAGCCTGGGGGTGTTTTCTTT TRBV27 - - TRBJ1-1
CASSPPLVGFGNYGYTF TGTGCCAGCAGTCCCCCTTTGGTTGGGTTCGGAAACTATGGCTACACCTTC TRBV6-1 - - TRBJ1-2
CASSQGTGSYNSPLHF TGTGCCAGCAGTCAAGGGACAGGGTCCTATAATTCACCCCTCCACTTT TRBV6-1 TRBD1 - TRBJ1-6
CASSDSGSDTGELFF TGTGCCAGCAGTGACTCGGGGAGCGACACCGGGGAGCTGTTTTTT TRBV6-4 - - TRBJ2-2
CASSALEAPYF TGTGCCAGCAGCGCCCTAGAGGCCCCGTACTTC TRBV11-3 - - TRBJ2-7
CASSTGTLSRGGYTF TGTGCCAGTAGTACCGGGACCCTCTCGAGGGGTGGCTACACCTTC TRBV19 - few TRBJ1-2
CASSVVWTWKSYEQYF TGTGCCAGCAGCGTAGTATGGACATGGAAGTCCTACGAGCAGTACTTC TRBV9 - - TRBJ2-7
CASSLFPRNTEAFF TGTGCCAGCAGTTTATTTCCGCGGAACACTGAAGCTTTCTTT TRBV12-3/TRBV12-4 - - TRBJ1-1
CSASPVPDTQYF TGCAGTGCATCCCCAGTCCCAGATACGCAGTATTTT TRBV20-1 - - TRBJ2-3
CASSPFDNSPYNEQFF TGTGCCAGCTCACCATTTGATAACAGCCCCTACAATGAGCAGTTCTTC TRBV18 - - TRBJ2-1
CASSLRHPPGEKLFF TGTGCCAGCAGTTTAAGGCACCCGCCCGGGGAAAAACTGTTTTTT TRBV27 - few TRBJ1-4
CASSLGSGSETQYF TGTGCTAGCAGCTTAGGCTCAGGGTCCGAGACCCAGTACTTC TRBV7-7 - - TRBJ2-5
CSARVAGQTYGYTF TGCAGTGCTAGAGTGGCGGGACAGACCTATGGCTACACCTTC TRBV20-1 TRBD1 few TRBJ1-2
CASSVGAGTKDTQYF TGTGCCAGCAGCGTAGGGGCGGGGACAAAAGATACGCAGTATTTT TRBV9 - - TRBJ2-3
CASSNQGGNQPQHF TGTGCCAGTAGTAACCAGGGCGGCAATCAGCCCCAGCATTTT TRBV19 - - TRBJ1-5